These 22 T cell receptor beta chains originate from one sample sequenced in a study of regulatory T cells in long-lasting Graves disease. Time point: persistent/refractory GD, antithyroid drugs over 5 years with positive TRAb. PBMC-extracted RNA yielded the TCR library. To make TCR beta libraries, researchers used iRepertoire HTBI primers and Arm-PCR of CDR3 regions. In TCRdb, the multiplex PCR reads were re-called with MiXCR into one record per CDR3 protein. The sample shows 390,000 or so distinct CDR3 sequences, roughly 20% of them seen only once. Sample: peripheral blood mononuclear cells (PBMCs), taken when the disease was refractory, from a patient treated with antithyroid drugs. These receptors all come from a woman between 35 and 50 years old with Graves disease.

This chain joins TRBV20-1 and TRBJ2-7, with 9 bases fitting TRBD1. Germline CDR1 DFQATT, CDR2 SNEGSKA (reference sequence). J gave up 9 bases and V 1 base, and 16 bases lay outside the gene matches. The CDR3 loop spans 16 amino acids. In DNA, the CDR3 is TGCAGTGCTAGAGGGGTTGAGGTAGGACAGGGGAACGGGCAGTACTTC. This translates into CSARGVEVGQGNGQYF.

The chain combines TRBV19 with TRBJ1-5; D unclear. This CDR3 comprises 14 residues. The germline gives CDR1 LNHDA, CDR2 SQIVND (reference sequence). The ends were cut back, 7 bases at V and 0 bases at J, with 10 bases in the middle. CDR3 nucleotide sequence: TGTGCCAGTACCATGGGCAGTAGCAATCAGCCCCAGCATTTT. Protein sequence: CASTMGSSNQPQHF.

This clonotype was detected many times. V usage is TRBV7-2 and J usage is TRBJ2-7; D tentatively reads TRBD1 or TRBD2 (5 bases each). The V gene lost 5 bases and the J gene lost 1 base, with 12 bases spanning the gap. This CDR3 region has 14 residues. In germline, CDR1 is SGHTA, CDR2 FQGNSA. CDR3 sequence (DNA): TGTGCCAGCAGCCCAGATTGGGGGTCCTACGAGCAGTACTTC. Its protein product is CASSPDWGSYEQYF.

This clonotype occurred many times. The chain is built from TRBV28 and TRBJ2-5, with 15 bases matching TRBD2. J lost 4 bases, V lost 4 bases, and 7 bases had no gene match. Looked up from germline, CDR1 is MDHEN and CDR2 is SYDVKM. The CDR3 length is 17 residues. Here the CDR3 DNA reads TGTGCCAGCAGTTCTGGGACTAGCGGGAGGTTAGGAGAGACCCAGTACTTC. The encoded protein is CASSSGTSGRLGETQYF. The complete variable domain, with remaining parts taken from reference TRBV28 and TRBJ2-5, reads DVKVTQSSRYLVKRTGEKVFLECVQDMDHENMFWYRQDPGLGLRLIYFSYDVKMKEKGDIPEGYSVSREKKERFSLILESASTNQTSMYLCASSSGTSGRLGETQYFGPGTRLLVL.

In this sample, this clonotype turned up many times. V is TRBV2 and J is TRBJ2-1; D call uncertain. Germline V gives CDR1 SNHLY, CDR2 FYNNEI. Trimming shortened V by 7 bases and J by 0 bases, and 7 bases separated the two germline ends. The CDR3 contains 13 residues. In DNA, the CDR3 is TGTGCCAGCAAAACGAGCTCCTACAATGAGCAGTTCTTC. Translation gives CASKTSSYNEQFF. Complete variable domain (other parts from reference TRBV2 and TRBJ2-1): EPEVTQTPSHQVTQMGQEVILRCVPISNHLYFYWYRQILGQKVEFLVSFYNNEISEKSEIFDDQFSVERPDGSNFTLKIRSTKLEDSAMYFCASKTSSYNEQFFGPGTRLTVL.

This clonotype was counted at least ten times. This chain connects TRBV2 to TRBJ2-1, with D possibly matching TRBD2 (7 bases). CDR1 is SNHLY, CDR2 FYNNEI, per germline. Trimming cost V 0 bases and J 8 bases, with 14 bases left between them. This CDR3 has 15 amino acids. The CDR3 sequence: CASSEAAGEGDEQFF. The CDR3 region has the DNA TGTGCCAGCAGTGAAGCGGCAGGGGAGGGGGATGAGCAGTTCTTC.

This clonotype was picked up many times. DNA for the CDR3: TGTGCCAGCAGCCCTCTGAGGCTAGCAAATACCCAGTACTTC. It is translated as CASSPLRLANTQYF. This chain connects TRBV7-2 to TRBJ2-5; perhaps TRBD2 as D (5 bases). The CDR3 has 14 residues. The V gene lost 5 bases and the J gene lost 8 bases, with 18 bases spanning the gap. Germline lookup yields CDR1 SGHTA and CDR2 FQGNSA.

V and J are TRBV20-1 and TRBJ1-6; 8 bases map to TRBD1. The trim removed 2 bases at V and 6 bases at J, leaving 0 bases unmatched. Per the germline V gene, CDR1 is DFQATT and CDR2 is SNEGSKA (reference sequence). This CDR3 contains 13 residues. The CDR3 is CSARQGANSPLHF. In DNA form, the CDR3 reads TGCAGTGCTAGACAGGGGGCTAATTCACCCCTCCACTTT.

This clonotype was seen repeatedly, ten times or more. This rearrangement joins TRBV28 to TRBJ1-5, with TRBD1 matching 7 bases. The CDR3 is made up of 14 amino acids. The trim removed 7 bases at V and 2 bases at J, leaving 5 bases unmatched. Germline loops: CDR1 MDHEN, CDR2 SYDVKM. CDR3 in DNA: TGTGCCAGCATCCATGGGACAGGCAATCAGCCCCAGCATTTT. It yields the protein CASIHGTGNQPQHF.

V and J are TRBV6-9 and TRBJ2-7, with TRBD2 as a possible D gene (6 bases). CDR1 is MNHGY and CDR2 is SVAAGI in the germline V gene. The CDR3 extends over 17 amino acids. Trimming removed 3 bases at V and 3 bases at J, with 21 bases between. The DNA of the CDR3 is TGTGCCAGCAGTTACTACGGAGGGACCGGGACTCGCTACGAGCAGTACTTC. It encodes CASSYYGGTGTRYEQYF.

CDR3 coding DNA: TGCAGTGCTCACGGACAGGAGGCGAATCAGCCCCAGCATTTT. Its translation: CSAHGQEANQPQHF. This sequence joins TRBV20-1 and TRBJ1-5, with 7 positions matching TRBD1. Germline values: CDR1 DFQATT, CDR2 SNEGSKA (reference sequence). The CDR3 extends over 14 amino acids. J gave up 4 bases and V 5 bases, and 8 bases lay outside the gene matches.

This clonotype was counted at least ten times. V is TRBV28 and J is TRBJ2-7; the D gene is possibly TRBD2 (5 bases). Germline V lookup: CDR1 MDHEN, CDR2 SYDVKM. CDR3 length: 13 amino acids. V lost 8 bases and J 0 bases, leaving 11 bases between the germline ends. The CDR3 DNA reads TGTGCCAGCCAGACGGGGAGCTCCTACGAGCAGTACTTC. Its translation: CASQTGSSYEQYF.

The rearrangement links TRBV28 to TRBJ1-2; 10 nucleotides line up with TRBD1. This CDR3 is built from 16 residues. V shed 7 bases and J 0 bases; nucleotides not matched to a gene: 8. The germline CDR1 and CDR2 sequences are MDHEN and SYDVKM. CDR3 in DNA: TGTGCCAGCAAACCGCGGACAGGGGGAGCTAACTATGGCTACACCTTC. Translated, it gives CASKPRTGGANYGYTF.

This clonotype has a count of ten or more. This chain uses TRBV12-3 or TRBV12-4 with TRBJ1-2; maybe TRBD1 (5 bases). Trimming took 7 bases from V and 2 from J, leaving 14 bases between them. The CDR3 covers 14 residues. The CDR3 loop reads CASTGSWGNYGYTF. CDR3 sequence (DNA): TGTGCCAGCACCGGGAGTTGGGGGAACTATGGCTACACCTTC.

This clonotype was observed a handful of times. V and J are TRBV7-9 and TRBJ2-2, with D unclear. The CDR3 has 14 residues. The V gene lost 4 bases and the J gene lost 6 bases, with 12 bases spanning the gap. CDR1 SEHNR and CDR2 FQNEAQ come from the germline V gene (reference sequence). The CDR3 here is CASSSALTSGELFF. The CDR3 DNA follows: TGTGCCAGCAGCTCTGCACTTACCTCCGGGGAGCTGTTTTTT. The full variable domain, rest sourced from reference TRBV7-9 and TRBJ2-2, is DTGVSQNPRHKITKRGQNVTFRCDPISEHNRLYWYRQTLGQGPEFLTYFQNEAQLEKSRLLSDRFSAERPKGSFSTLEIQRTEQGDSAMYLCASSSALTSGELFFGEGSRLTVL.

This clonotype has more than one count but fewer than ten. The V and J genes are TRBV7-8 and TRBJ1-5, with D possibly being TRBD1 (5 bases). The V and J ends lost 4 bases and 4 bases respectively, with 17 bases between them. CDR1 is SGHVS, CDR2 FQNEAQ, per germline. The CDR3 is made up of 16 amino acids. The CDR3 loop is CASSYRTGTANQPQHF. The CDR3 region has the DNA TGTGCCAGCAGCTATAGAACCGGGACTGCTAATCAGCCCCAGCATTTT.

This chain connects TRBV2 to TRBJ2-3; 14 bases match TRBD2. This CDR3 has 16 amino acids. Germline trimming cut 4 bases from V and 5 bases from J; bases unmatched to any gene: 5. Germline-derived CDR1 and CDR2 are SNHLY and FYNNEI. The CDR3: CASSGGLAGGRDTQYF. In DNA, the CDR3 is TGTGCCAGCAGTGGCGGACTAGCGGGAGGAAGAGATACGCAGTATTTT.

This clonotype has more than one count but fewer than ten. The rearrangement joins TRBV11-2 to TRBJ2-7; D remains ambiguous. Germline assignment: CDR1 SGHAT and CDR2 FQNNGV. There are 14 residues in the CDR3. Trimming took 2 bases from V and 5 from J, leaving 13 bases between them. The CDR3 loop reads CASSLFSGRHEQYF. CDR3 in DNA: TGTGCCAGCAGCTTATTTTCCGGTCGCCACGAGCAGTACTTC.

This clonotype showed up many times. The chain joins TRBV12-3 or TRBV12-4 to TRBJ2-2; TRBD1 matches 8 bases. This CDR3 is built from 17 residues. V shed 0 bases and J 2 bases; nucleotides not matched to a gene: 5. The CDR3: CASSLARQGLNTGELFF. CDR3 coding DNA: TGTGCCAGCAGTTTAGCGCGACAGGGGCTAAACACCGGGGAGCTGTTTTTT.

J is TRBJ2-5 and V is TRBV19, with 7 bases fitting TRBD2. Germline CDR1 LNHDA, CDR2 SQIVND (reference sequence). The CDR3 loop spans 14 amino acids. After removal of 1 base from V and 4 bases from J, the junction contained 3 bases not matched to a gene. CDR3 in amino acids: CASSIVPGGETQYF. In DNA form, the CDR3 reads TGTGCCAGTAGTATAGTTCCGGGGGGAGAGACCCAGTACTTC.

This clonotype was counted between two and nine times. The chain combines TRBV6-2 or TRBV6-3 with TRBJ1-5, with a weak D call TRBD1 (6 bases). Deletions cut 4 bases from V and 4 bases from J, with 14 bases between. This CDR3 has 15 amino acids. CDR1 MNHEY and CDR2 SVGEGT come from the germline V gene. CDR3 amino acids: CASSWGHLGNQPQHF. In DNA form, the CDR3 reads TGTGCCAGCAGTTGGGGACATCTAGGAAATCAGCCCCAGCATTTT.

This chain links TRBV10-2 with TRBJ2-2, with D possibly being TRBD1 (7 bases). Trimming pared 6 bases from V and 6 bases from J, leaving 29 bases between. The CDR3 has 19 amino acids. Germline CDR1 and CDR2: WSHSY and SAAADI. This CDR3 reads CASRSPDRVVSGVSGELFF. CDR3 sequence (DNA): TGCGCCAGCAGATCCCCAGACAGGGTTGTTTCGGGAGTGTCCGGGGAGCTGTTTTTT.